The entry that follows covers one T cell receptor (beta chain) sequence. This sample stems from a study of blood T cell repertoires in COVID-19. Using immunoSEQ multiplex PCR, the repertoire was profiled, and TCRdb retains in-frame clones only, with some absent. The data show about 320,000 clones, approximately 88% seen once. Trimming cost V 1 base and J 3 bases, with 8 bases left between them. The germline gives CDR1 KGHDR, CDR2 SFDVKD. This CDR3 spans 14 amino acids. The source of this sequence is a woman aged 25 to 45 with COVID-19, enrolled during active disease. Input material: peripheral blood. The rearrangement joins TRBV24-1 to TRBJ1-2; D ambiguous. DNA for the CDR3: TGTGCCACCAGTGATTTCACTCAAGACTATGGCTACACCTTC. It is translated as CATSDFTQDYGYTF.